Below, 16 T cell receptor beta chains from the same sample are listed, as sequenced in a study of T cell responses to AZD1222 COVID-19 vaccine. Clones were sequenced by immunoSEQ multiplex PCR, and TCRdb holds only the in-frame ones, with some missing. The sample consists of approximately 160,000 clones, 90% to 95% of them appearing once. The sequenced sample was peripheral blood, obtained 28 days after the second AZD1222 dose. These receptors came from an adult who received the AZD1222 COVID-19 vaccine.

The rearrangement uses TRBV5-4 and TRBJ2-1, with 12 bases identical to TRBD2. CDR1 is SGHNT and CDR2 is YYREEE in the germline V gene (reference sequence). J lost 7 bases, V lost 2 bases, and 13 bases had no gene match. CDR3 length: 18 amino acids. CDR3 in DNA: TGTGCCAGCAGCTTTGGGTCGGCTAGCGGGGGGGCTTGGAATGAGCAGTTCTTC. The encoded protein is CASSFGSASGGAWNEQFF.

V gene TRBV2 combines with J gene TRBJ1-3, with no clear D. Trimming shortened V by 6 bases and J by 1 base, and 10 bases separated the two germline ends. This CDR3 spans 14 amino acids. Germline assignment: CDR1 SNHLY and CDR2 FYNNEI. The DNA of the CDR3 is TGTGCCAGCAGACGGACGGAATCTGGAAACACCATATATTTT. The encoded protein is CASRRTESGNTIYF.

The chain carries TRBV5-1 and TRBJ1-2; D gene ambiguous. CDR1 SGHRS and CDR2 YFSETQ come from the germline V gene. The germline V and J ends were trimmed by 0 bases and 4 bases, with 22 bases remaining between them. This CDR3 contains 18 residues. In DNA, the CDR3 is TGCGCCAGCAGCTTGGGTACAGCATTAGAGGGCAGTAGCTATGGCTACACCTTC. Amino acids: CASSLGTALEGSSYGYTF. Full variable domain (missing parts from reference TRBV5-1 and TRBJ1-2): KAGVTQTPRYLIKTRGQQVTLSCSPISGHRSVSWYQQTPGQGLQFLFEYFSETQRNKGNFPGRFSGRQFSNSRSEMNVSTLELGDSALYLCASSLGTALEGSSYGYTFGSGTRLTVV.

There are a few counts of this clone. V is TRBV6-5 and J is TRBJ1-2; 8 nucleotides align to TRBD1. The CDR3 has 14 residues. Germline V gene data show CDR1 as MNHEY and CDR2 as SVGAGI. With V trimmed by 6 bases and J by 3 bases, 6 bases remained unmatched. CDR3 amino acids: CASRPGQEDYGYTF. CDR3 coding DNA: TGTGCCAGCAGGCCGGGACAGGAGGACTATGGCTACACCTTC.

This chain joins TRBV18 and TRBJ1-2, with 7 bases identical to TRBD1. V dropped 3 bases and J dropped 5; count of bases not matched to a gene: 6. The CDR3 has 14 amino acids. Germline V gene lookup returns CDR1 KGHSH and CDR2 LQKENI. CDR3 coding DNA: TGTGCCAGCTCACCGGGGACAGCCTCTTATGGCTACACCTTC. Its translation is CASSPGTASYGYTF.

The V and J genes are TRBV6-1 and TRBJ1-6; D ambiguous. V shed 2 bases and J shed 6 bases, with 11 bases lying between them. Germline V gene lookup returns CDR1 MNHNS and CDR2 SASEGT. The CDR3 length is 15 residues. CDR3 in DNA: TGTGCCAGCAGTGAAAGATCCGCTGCTAATTCACCCCTCCACTTT. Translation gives CASSERSAANSPLHF.

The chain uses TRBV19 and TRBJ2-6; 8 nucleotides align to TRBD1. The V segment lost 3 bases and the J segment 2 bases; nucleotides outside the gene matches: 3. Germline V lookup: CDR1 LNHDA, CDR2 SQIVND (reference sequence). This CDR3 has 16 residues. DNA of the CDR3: TGTGCCAGTAGTATTCAGGGGGCAGCTGGGGCCAACGTCCTGACTTTC. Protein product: CASSIQGAAGANVLTF.

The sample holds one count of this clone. The CDR3 spells CASSYGQGTYEQYF. In DNA form, the CDR3 reads TGTGCCAGCAGTTACGGACAGGGGACCTACGAGCAGTACTTC. V gene TRBV6-5 combines with J gene TRBJ2-7; 9 bases are a match to TRBD1. CDR3 length: 14 amino acids. Germline CDR1 is MNHEY and CDR2 is SVGAGI. V lost 2 bases and J lost 2; bases outside the gene matches: 1.

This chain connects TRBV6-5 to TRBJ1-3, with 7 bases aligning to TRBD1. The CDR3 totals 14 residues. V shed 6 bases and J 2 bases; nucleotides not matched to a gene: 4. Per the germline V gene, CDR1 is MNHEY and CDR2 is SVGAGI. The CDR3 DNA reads TGTGCCAGCAGCCGTACAGGGGCTGGAAACACCATATATTTT. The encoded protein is CASSRTGAGNTIYF.

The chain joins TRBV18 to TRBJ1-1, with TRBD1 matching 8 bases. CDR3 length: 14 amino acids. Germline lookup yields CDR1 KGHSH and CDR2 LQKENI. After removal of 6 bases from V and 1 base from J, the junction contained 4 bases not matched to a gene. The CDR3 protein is CASSTQGANTEAFF. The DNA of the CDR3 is TGTGCCAGCTCGACCCAGGGGGCGAACACTGAAGCTTTCTTT.

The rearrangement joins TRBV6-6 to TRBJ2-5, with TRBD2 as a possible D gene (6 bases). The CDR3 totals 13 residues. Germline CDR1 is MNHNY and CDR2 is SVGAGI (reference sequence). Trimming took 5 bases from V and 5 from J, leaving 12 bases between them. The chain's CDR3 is CASSAPSEETQYF. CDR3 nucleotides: TGTGCCAGCAGTGCTCCTAGCGAGGAGACCCAGTACTTC.

For the CDR3, the DNA is TGCAGCACTGGAGGGACCCAAGAGACCCAGTACTTC. Residues: CSTGGTQETQYF. V gene TRBV29-1 combines with J gene TRBJ2-5, with D possibly being TRBD2 (6 bases). There are 12 residues in the CDR3. V lost 8 bases and J 1 base, leaving 11 bases between the germline ends. CDR1 and CDR2 (germline): SQVTM, ANQGSEA.

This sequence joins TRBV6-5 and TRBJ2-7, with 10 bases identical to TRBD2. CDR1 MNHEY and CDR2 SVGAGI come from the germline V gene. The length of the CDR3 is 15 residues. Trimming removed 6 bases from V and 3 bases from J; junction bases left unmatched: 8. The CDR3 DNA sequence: TGTGCCAGCAGGGCTATGATAGCGGGGGGCTACGAGCAGTACTTC. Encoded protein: CASRAMIAGGYEQYF.

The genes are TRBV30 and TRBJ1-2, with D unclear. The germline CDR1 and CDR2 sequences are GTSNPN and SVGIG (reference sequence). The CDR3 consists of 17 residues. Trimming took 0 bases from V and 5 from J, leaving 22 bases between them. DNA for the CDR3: TGTGCCTGGAGTGTACGTGAATTGGTTGGAGGAGGTTATGGCTACACCTTC. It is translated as CAWSVRELVGGGYGYTF.

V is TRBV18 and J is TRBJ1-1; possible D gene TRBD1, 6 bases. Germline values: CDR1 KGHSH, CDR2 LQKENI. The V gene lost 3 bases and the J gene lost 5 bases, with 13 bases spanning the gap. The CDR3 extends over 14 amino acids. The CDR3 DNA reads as TGTGCCAGCTCACCTTCGCCGCAGGGGACTGAAGCTTTCTTT. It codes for CASSPSPQGTEAFF.

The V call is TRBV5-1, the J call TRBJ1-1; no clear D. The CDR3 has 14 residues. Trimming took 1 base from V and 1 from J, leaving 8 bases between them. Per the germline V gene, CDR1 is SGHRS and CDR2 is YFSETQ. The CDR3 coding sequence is TGCGCCAGCAGCTTGCGAGGCGGGAACACTGAAGCTTTCTTT. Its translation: CASSLRGGNTEAFF.